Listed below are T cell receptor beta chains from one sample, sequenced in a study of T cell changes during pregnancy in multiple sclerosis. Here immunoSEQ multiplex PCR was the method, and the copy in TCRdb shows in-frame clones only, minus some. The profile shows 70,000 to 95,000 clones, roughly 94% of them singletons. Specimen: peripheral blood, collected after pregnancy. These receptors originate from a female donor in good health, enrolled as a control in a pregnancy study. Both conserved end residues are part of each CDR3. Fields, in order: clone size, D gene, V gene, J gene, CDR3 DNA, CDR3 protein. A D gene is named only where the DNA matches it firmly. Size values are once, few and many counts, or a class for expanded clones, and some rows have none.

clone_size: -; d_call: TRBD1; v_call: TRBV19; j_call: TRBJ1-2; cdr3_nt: TGTGCCAGTAGTATGCTGCAGGGGGACAACTATGGCTACACCTTC; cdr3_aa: CASSMLQGDNYGYTF
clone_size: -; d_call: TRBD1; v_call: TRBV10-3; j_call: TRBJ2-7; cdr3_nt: TGTGCCATCAGTGAGGACAGGGTAGTCAACGAGCAGTACTTC; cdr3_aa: CAISEDRVVNEQYF
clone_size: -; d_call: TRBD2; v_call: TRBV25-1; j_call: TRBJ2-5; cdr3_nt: TGTGCCAGCAGTGAACAGTTCCCCCGGGGGGCCCAGTACTTC; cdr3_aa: CASSEQFPRGAQYF
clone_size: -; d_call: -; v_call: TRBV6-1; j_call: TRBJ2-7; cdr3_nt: TGTGCCAGCAGTGAAAGGGACACTGACTACGAGCAGTACTTC; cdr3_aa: CASSERDTDYEQYF
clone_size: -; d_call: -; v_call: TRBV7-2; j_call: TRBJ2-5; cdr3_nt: TGTGCCAGCAGCTTAATCGGCGGGACTTTGCAAGAGACCCAGTACTTC; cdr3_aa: CASSLIGGTLQETQYF
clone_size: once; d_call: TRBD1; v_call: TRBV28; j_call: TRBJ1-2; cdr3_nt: TGTGCCAGCAGTTTAGGAGGGGGACAGGGGGGCGGCTACACCTTC; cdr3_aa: CASSLGGGQGGGYTF
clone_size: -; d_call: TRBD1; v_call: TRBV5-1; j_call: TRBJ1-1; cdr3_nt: TGCGCCAGCAGCACGGGACAGGGGAACACTGAAGCTTTCTTT; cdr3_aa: CASSTGQGNTEAFF
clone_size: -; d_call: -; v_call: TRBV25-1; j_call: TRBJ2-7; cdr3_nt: TGTGCCAGCAGCCCCCGGGGTCAGTCCTACGAGCAGTACTTC; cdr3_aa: CASSPRGQSYEQYF
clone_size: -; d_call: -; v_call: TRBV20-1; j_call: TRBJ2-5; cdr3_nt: TGCAGTGCTAGTCTATTAAAGACCCAGTACTTC; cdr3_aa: CSASLLKTQYF
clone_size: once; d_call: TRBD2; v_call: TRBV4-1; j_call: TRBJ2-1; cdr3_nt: TGCGCCAGCAGCCAAGGACTAGCGGGACGGGGTGAGCAGTTCTTC; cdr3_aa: CASSQGLAGRGEQFF
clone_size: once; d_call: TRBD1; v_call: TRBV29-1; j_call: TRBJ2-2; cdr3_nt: TGCAGCGTTGGAGAGGGGACAGGGCCTACTCCCTACACCGGGGAGCTGTTTTTT; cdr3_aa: CSVGEGTGPTPYTGELFF
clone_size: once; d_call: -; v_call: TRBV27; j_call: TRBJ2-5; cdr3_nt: TGTGCCAGCAGTTTGCGGGGCCGGGAGACCCAGTACTTC; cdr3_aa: CASSLRGRETQYF